Below are 2 T cell receptor beta chains sequenced from a single sample in a study of technical replicates of blood from a few donors. Clones were sequenced by immunoSEQ multiplex PCR, and TCRdb holds only the in-frame ones, with some missing. This sample has more than 13,000 clones, with approximately 80% found just once. Specimen: PBMCs. Receptors were obtained from a human donor in good health.

The chain has TRBV21-1 and TRBJ2-6; TRBD2 was called by the table and not checked on the DNA. TRBV21-1 is listed as a pseudogene. The length of the CDR3 is 18 residues. CDR3 nucleotides: TGTGCCAGCAGCAACCCTATAGGCCTAGTCATTAGGGCCAACGTCCTGACTTTC. This encodes CASSNPIGLVIRANVLTF.

The chain has TRBV6-1 and TRBJ2-1; TRBD2 might be the D (5 bases). CDR1 and CDR2 (germline): MNHNS, SASEGT. Trimming left V 3 bases short and J 0 bases short, with 12 bases between. CDR3 size: 16 residues. CDR3 loop: CASSEGYAGSYNEQFF. For the CDR3, the DNA is TGTGCCAGCAGTGAGGGGTACGCGGGCTCCTACAATGAGCAGTTCTTC.